The 31 T cell receptor beta chains below come from one sample, sequenced in a study of blood T cell repertoires in COVID-19. The table came from immunoSEQ multiplex PCR; TCRdb's copy has only in-frame clones and leaves some out. The top ten hold approximately 3.4% of the sample, which has approximately 200,000 clones, approximately 90% seen once. The sequenced sample consisted of PBMCs or T cells enriched from blood (not recorded which). The origin of the receptors is a woman younger than 35 in a cohort exposed to, infected with or recovered from COVID-19 (not recorded which).

This chain connects TRBV19 to TRBJ2-1; a weak D match, TRBD2 (5 bases). V was shortened by 11 bases and J by 6 bases, with 17 bases between the two germline ends. The CDR3 has 13 amino acids. Germline V gene lookup returns CDR1 LNHDA and CDR2 SQIVND (reference sequence). The CDR3 sequence: CARPGGYPNEQFF. Here the CDR3 DNA reads TGTGCCCGGCCCGGAGGCTACCCCAATGAGCAGTTCTTC.

The sample holds one count of this clone. J is TRBJ2-3 and V is TRBV30; 7 nucleotides agree with TRBD2. Per germline, CDR1 GTSNPN and CDR2 SVGIG (reference sequence). Losses at the gene ends were 2 bases for V and 2 bases for J; bases not matched to a gene: 4. The CDR3 has 14 residues. CDR3 protein: CAWSWLAATDTQYF. The CDR3 nucleotides are TGTGCCTGGAGTTGGCTAGCGGCCACAGATACGCAGTATTTT.

The rearrangement uses TRBV24-1 and TRBJ1-2; possible D gene TRBD1, 5 bases. CDR1 and CDR2 from the germline V gene are KGHDR and SFDVKD. The CDR3 consists of 13 residues. V was pared by 6 bases and J by 6 bases, with 13 bases between. CDR3 sequence: CATSSAGPHGYTF. The CDR3 nucleotides read TGTGCCACCAGTTCGGCAGGGCCTCATGGCTACACCTTC.

The V and J genes are TRBV4-1 and TRBJ1-6; 7 bases are a match to TRBD1. CDR1 is MGHRA and CDR2 is YSYEKL in the germline V gene. There are 16 residues in the CDR3. The V gene end was trimmed by 1 base and the J gene end by 14 bases; junction bases not matched to a gene: 14. The chain's CDR3 is CASSQVVGTAPQALHF. CDR3 nucleotide sequence: TGCGCCAGCAGCCAAGTGGTGGGGACAGCGCCTCAGGCCCTCCACTTT.

The chain joins TRBV18 to TRBJ2-1; 9 nucleotides align to TRBD1. The germline V gene encodes CDR1 KGHSH and CDR2 LQKENI. CDR3 length: 13 residues. V dropped 5 bases and J dropped 7; count of bases not matched to a gene: 3. CDR3 nucleotide sequence: TGTGCCAGCTCAACGGACAGGGGTAATGAGCAGTTCTTC. Translated, it gives CASSTDRGNEQFF.

CDR3: CASSAERVDTQYF. In DNA form, the CDR3 reads TGTGCCAGCAGTGCCGAGAGGGTAGATACGCAGTATTTT. V is TRBV12-3 or TRBV12-4 and J is TRBJ2-3; TRBD2 might be the D (5 bases). Trimming removed 5 bases from V and 5 bases from J, with 11 bases in between. This CDR3 region has 13 residues.

The rearrangement links TRBV29-1 to TRBJ2-7; unclear D gene. V was shortened by 4 bases and J by 5 bases, with 9 bases between the two germline ends. The CDR3 sequence is 11 residues long. Germline-derived CDR1 and CDR2 are SQVTM and ANQGSEA. The CDR3 DNA reads as TGCAGCGTTGGAGGTTTTGACGAGCAGTACTTC. Translation: CSVGGFDEQYF.

V is TRBV9 and J is TRBJ2-5; D might be TRBD1 (7 bases). Per the germline V gene, CDR1 is SGDLS and CDR2 is YYNGEE. V lost 3 bases to trimming and J lost 7 bases, with 13 bases between them. This CDR3 has 13 residues. The CDR3 reads CASSGRQGGTQYF. CDR3 DNA: TGTGCCAGCAGCGGCCGACAGGGAGGGACCCAGTACTTC.

V usage is TRBV11-2 and J usage is TRBJ2-1, with 8 bases fitting TRBD2. V shed 5 bases, J shed 2 bases, and the junction held 5 bases outside the gene matches. The length of the CDR3 is 15 residues. The germline CDR1 and CDR2 sequences are SGHAT and FQNNGV. CDR3 protein: CASSPQAGAYNEQFF. CDR3 nucleotides: TGTGCCAGCAGCCCTCAAGCGGGAGCCTACAATGAGCAGTTCTTC.

V usage is TRBV7-3 and J usage is TRBJ2-1; 8 bases map to TRBD2. V shed 5 bases and J 9 bases; nucleotides not matched to a gene: 15. The germline CDR1 and CDR2 sequences are SGHTA and FQGTGA. There are 16 residues in the CDR3. In DNA form, the CDR3 reads TGTGCCAGCAGCCCGGACGGGCGGGGGGCAAGGGGTGAGCAGTTCTTC. Residues: CASSPDGRGARGEQFF.

This sequence joins TRBV21-1 and TRBJ2-3; TRBD2, the table's D call, was not compared with the DNA. TRBV21-1 is described as a pseudogene. This CDR3 region has 16 residues. This chain's CDR3 is CASRGGRTSGTDTQYF. The DNA of the CDR3 is TGTGCCAGCAGGGGGGGGAGGACTAGCGGCACAGATACGCAGTATTTT.

This clone was picked up one time. This chain connects TRBV10-3 to TRBJ1-4, with D possibly being TRBD1 (6 bases). This CDR3 spans 15 amino acids. Germline-derived CDR1 and CDR2 are ENHRY and SYGVKD. Trimming removed 0 bases from V and 5 bases from J, with 10 bases in between. The DNA of the CDR3 is TGTGCCATCAGTGAGTCGGGGGCGATCAATGAAAAACTGTTTTTT. Its translation is CAISESGAINEKLFF.

This chain joins TRBV27 and TRBJ2-3, with D possibly TRBD1 on 6 matching bases. The CDR3 has 15 amino acids. V was cut by 5 bases and J by 1 base, with 13 bases left in between. Germline loops: CDR1 MNHEY, CDR2 SMNVEV (reference sequence). Here the CDR3 DNA reads TGTGCCAGCAGTCAGGGGCCGGGGCGCACAGATACGCAGTATTTT. Its translation is CASSQGPGRTDTQYF.

The chain links TRBV6-5 to TRBJ2-1; 7 nucleotides match TRBD1. Trimming removed 8 bases from V and 2 bases from J; junction bases left unmatched: 9. The CDR3 length is 15 residues. The germline V gene has CDR1 MNHEY and CDR2 SVGAGI. CDR3 protein: CASSYRGTPYNEQFF. As DNA, the CDR3 is TGTGCCAGCTCCTACAGGGGCACACCCTACAATGAGCAGTTCTTC.

The gene calls are TRBV2 and TRBJ1-5, with 9 bases fitting TRBD1. The CDR3 covers 15 residues. Unmatched junction bases numbered 7, after V lost 5 bases and J lost 5 bases. Germline V lookup: CDR1 SNHLY, CDR2 FYNNEI. Here the CDR3 DNA reads TGTGCCAGCAGTAATCCGGGACAGGGTGATCAGCCCCAGCATTTT. This codes for CASSNPGQGDQPQHF.

This clone appeared a few times. V is TRBV5-5 and J is TRBJ2-1, with TRBD2 matching 7 bases. The CDR3 runs to 16 residues. The V and J ends lost 0 bases and 1 base, in that order; junction bases with no gene match: 4. The V gene's germline CDR1 is SGHKS and CDR2 YYEKEE (reference sequence). CDR3 protein: CASSLAAGASYNEQFF. CDR3 nucleotides: TGTGCCAGCAGCTTGGCCGCGGGAGCATCCTACAATGAGCAGTTCTTC. Variable domain in full (rest from reference TRBV5-5 and TRBJ2-1): DAGVTQSPTHLIKTRGQQVTLRCSPISGHKSVSWYQQVLGQGPQFIFQYYEKEERGRGNFPDRFSARQFPNYSSELNVNALLLGDSALYLCASSLAAGASYNEQFFGPGTRLTVL.

This clone was detected only once. V and J are TRBV11-2 and TRBJ1-2, with TRBD1 identical over 9 bases. Germline CDR1 reads SGHAT; CDR2 reads FQNNGV. The junction had 5 bases not matched to a gene; V was cut back by 0 bases and J by 6 bases. The CDR3 has 15 amino acids. CDR3 region: CASSLEGQGFNGYTF. CDR3 bases: TGTGCCAGCAGCTTAGAGGGACAGGGTTTTAATGGCTACACCTTC.

The rearrangement links TRBV5-6 to TRBJ1-6, with 8 nucleotides matching TRBD1. The V and J ends lost 1 base and 9 bases, in that order; junction bases with no gene match: 6. The V gene's germline CDR1 is SGHDT and CDR2 YYEEEE. This CDR3 region has 15 residues. CDR3 sequence reads: CASSLLDRVGSPLHF. CDR3 DNA sequence: TGTGCCAGCAGCTTGCTGGACAGGGTAGGTTCACCCCTCCACTTT. Full variable domain (outside the CDR3, taken from reference TRBV5-6 and TRBJ1-6): DAGVTQSPTHLIKTRGQQVTLRCSPKSGHDTVSWYQQALGQGPQFIFQYYEEEERQRGNFPDRFSGHQFPNYSSELNVNALLLGDSALYLCASSLLDRVGSPLHFGNGTRLTVT.

This clone was counted only a few times. V gene TRBV6-1 combines with J gene TRBJ2-2, with 8 bases that match TRBD2. The CDR3 has 16 amino acids. Germline V gene data show CDR1 as MNHNS and CDR2 as SASEGT. V lost 5 bases and J lost 7; bases outside the gene matches: 12. CDR3 amino acids: CASSQDSGTAVGELFF. CDR3 coding DNA: TGTGCCAGCAGTCAAGATAGCGGGACGGCAGTCGGGGAGCTGTTTTTT.

The rearrangement joins TRBV10-3 to TRBJ2-7; TRBD2 matches 7 bases. This CDR3 has 15 residues. Trimming cost V 0 bases and J 5 bases; bases outside gene matches: 7. Per the germline V gene, CDR1 is ENHRY and CDR2 is SYGVKD. CDR3 in amino acids: CAISESLGGVDEQYF. CDR3 sequence (DNA): TGTGCCATCAGTGAGTCCCTGGGAGGGGTGGACGAGCAGTACTTC.

The chain carries TRBV9 and TRBJ2-1; D might be TRBD1 (6 bases). Trimming pared 0 bases from V and 4 bases from J, leaving 11 bases between. Per the germline V gene, CDR1 is SGDLS and CDR2 is YYNGEE. There are 15 residues in the CDR3. The CDR3 region has the DNA TGTGCCAGCAGCGTAGTTGAGGGGGTTTACAATGAGCAGTTCTTC. Protein: CASSVVEGVYNEQFF.

The chain carries TRBV29-1 and TRBJ1-3; D may be TRBD1 (6 bases). Germline V gene lookup returns CDR1 SQVTM and CDR2 ANQGSEA. Between the trimmed V and J ends, which lost 6 bases and 4 bases, there was a span of 13 bases. This CDR3 has 13 residues. The DNA of the CDR3 is TGCAGCGTCGCGAGGGGGGGAGGAAACACCATATATTTT. Its protein product is CSVARGGGNTIYF. Looking up the rest from reference TRBV29-1 and TRBJ1-3 gives the full variable domain: SAVISQKPSRDICQRGTSLTIQCQVDSQVTMMFWYRQQPGQSLTLIATANQGSEATYESGFVIDKFPISRPNLTFSTLTVSNMSPEDSSIYLCSVARGGGNTIYFGEGSWLTVV.

This clone was detected once. The chain has TRBV3-1 (or the pseudogene TRBV3-2) and TRBJ2-1; perhaps TRBD2 as D (6 bases). The CDR3 spans 14 residues. The V end was cut by 1 base, the J end by 7 bases, with 11 bases between. Germline-derived CDR1 and CDR2 are LGHDT and YNNKEL (reference sequence). CDR3 bases: TGTGCCAGCAGCCAAGTGTCCCGGGGGAATGAGCAGTTCTTC. Amino acids: CASSQVSRGNEQFF.

The chain uses TRBV18 and TRBJ2-2; D remains unclear. V gave up 3 bases and J gave up 6 bases, with 8 bases separating them. CDR1 and CDR2 from the germline V gene are KGHSH and LQKENI. CDR3 size: 13 residues. The CDR3 coding sequence is TGTGCCAGCTCACCGGCGGCACCCGGGGAGCTGTTTTTT. It codes for CASSPAAPGELFF.

This chain connects TRBV6-5 to TRBJ2-5; 11 bases fit TRBD2. The CDR3 extends over 14 amino acids. The V gene end was trimmed by 6 bases and the J gene end by 4 bases; junction bases not matched to a gene: 4. Germline V lookup: CDR1 MNHEY, CDR2 SVGAGI. CDR3 amino acids: CASSLGLAGETQYF. The DNA of the CDR3 is TGTGCCAGCAGCCTCGGACTAGCGGGAGAGACCCAGTACTTC.

A word on this clone: This sample also contains other DNA sequences that code for the same CDR3. The rearrangement joins TRBV27 to TRBJ1-1, with a weak D call TRBD1 (5 bases). The germline V and J ends were trimmed by 6 bases and 5 bases, with 13 bases remaining between them. CDR3 length: 13 residues. Germline assignment: CDR1 MNHEY and CDR2 SMNVEV (reference sequence). The CDR3: CASSTGGRTEAFF. CDR3 coding DNA: TGTGCCAGCAGCACTGGGGGGAGGACTGAAGCTTTCTTT.

This chain links TRBV5-4 with TRBJ1-2; possible D gene TRBD1, 5 bases. Germline loops: CDR1 SGHNT, CDR2 YYREEE (reference sequence). The CDR3 runs 14 residues. The germline V and J ends were trimmed by 0 bases and 6 bases, with 12 bases remaining between them. This CDR3 is CASSLDSHRNGYTF. As DNA, the CDR3 is TGTGCCAGCAGCTTGGATTCCCACAGGAATGGCTACACCTTC.

The rearrangement links TRBV10-3 to TRBJ2-2, with 7 bases matching TRBD1. V lost 9 bases to trimming and J lost 0 bases; unmatched junction nucleotides: 4. This CDR3 region has 14 residues. CDR1 ENHRY and CDR2 SYGVKD come from the germline V gene. The CDR3 bases are TGTGCCATAGCCGGGACAGCGAACACCGGGGAGCTGTTTTTT. This codes for CAIAGTANTGELFF.

This chain joins TRBV5-6 and TRBJ2-7; a possible D gene is TRBD1 (7 bases). The germline V gene has CDR1 SGHDT and CDR2 YYEEEE. The CDR3 spans 14 residues. The V gene lost 4 bases and the J gene lost 3 bases, with 14 bases spanning the gap. CDR3 bases: TGTGCCAGCAGCGCAGGGGGGCCCCGCTACGAGCAGTACTTC. Translated, it gives CASSAGGPRYEQYF.

The chain is built from TRBV7-2 and TRBJ2-1; perhaps TRBD1 as D (6 bases). The ends were cut back, 5 bases at V and 2 bases at J, with 13 bases in the middle. The germline CDR1 and CDR2 sequences are SGHTA and FQGNSA. This CDR3 is 15 amino acids long. CDR3 sequence: CASSPRTEAYNEQFF. For the CDR3, the DNA is TGTGCCAGCAGCCCTCGGACAGAGGCCTACAATGAGCAGTTCTTC.

The chain joins TRBV14 to TRBJ2-5; 9 positions agree with TRBD2. There are 16 residues in the CDR3. Per germline, CDR1 SGHDN and CDR2 FVKESK. V trimming: 4 bases; J trimming: 5 bases; junction bases outside the gene matches: 11. DNA of the CDR3: TGTGCCAGCAGCCTTCGATTTAGCGGGAGTTGGGAGACCCAGTACTTC. Its protein product is CASSLRFSGSWETQYF.